This TCR beta chain is drawn from a study of shared clonotypes between healthy human individuals. On the study more broadly: CD4 naive and memory got three plates each, CD8 naive two, CD8 memory one. Points from the study as a whole: It was the non-shared clonotypes that had lower generation probabilities than clonotypes shared by all four donors.

Germline V gives CDR1 SGHDT, CDR2 YYEEEE. J gave up 1 base and V 0 bases, and 1 base lay outside the gene matches. This CDR3 region has 15 residues. In the case of this clone: The antigen remains undetermined.

Clones were read by immunoSEQ multiplex PCR, and TCRdb kept only the in-frame ones, dropping some. The sample shows around 560,000 clones, 90% to 95% of them seen only once. The naive CD8 population came from CD45RO-negative cells selected for CCR7, without terminally differentiated effector memory CD45RA+ cells. The chain recombines TRBV5-6 with TRBJ1-1, with TRBD1 matching 9 bases. This sequence originates from a woman aged 25 to 39 in good health. Sequencing used naive CD8+ T cells sorted from blood. The CDR3: CASSLGTGANTEAFF. CDR3 coding DNA: TGTGCCAGCAGCTTGGGGACAGGGGCGAACACTGAAGCTTTCTTT.